This T cell receptor (beta chain) appears in the sequencing data of a study of T cell changes during pregnancy in multiple sclerosis. The CDR3 is made up of 16 amino acids. In germline, CDR1 is LNHDA, CDR2 SQIVND (reference sequence). Deletions cut 5 bases from V and 3 bases from J, with 19 bases between. Only in-frame clones appear in the TCRdb table, and some are missing; sequencing was by immunoSEQ multiplex PCR. The sample records some 44,000 clones, 80% to 95% being singletons. Sequenced here: CD4+ T cells from peripheral blood mononuclear cells, sampled before pregnancy. The source of this sequence is a female donor with multiple sclerosis, enrolled in a pregnancy study. V and J are TRBV19 and TRBJ1-2; D call uncertain. CDR3 amino acids: CASSGFRNDGDYGYTF. The CDR3, as DNA: TGTGCCAGTAGTGGATTCAGGAATGACGGGGACTATGGCTACACCTTC.